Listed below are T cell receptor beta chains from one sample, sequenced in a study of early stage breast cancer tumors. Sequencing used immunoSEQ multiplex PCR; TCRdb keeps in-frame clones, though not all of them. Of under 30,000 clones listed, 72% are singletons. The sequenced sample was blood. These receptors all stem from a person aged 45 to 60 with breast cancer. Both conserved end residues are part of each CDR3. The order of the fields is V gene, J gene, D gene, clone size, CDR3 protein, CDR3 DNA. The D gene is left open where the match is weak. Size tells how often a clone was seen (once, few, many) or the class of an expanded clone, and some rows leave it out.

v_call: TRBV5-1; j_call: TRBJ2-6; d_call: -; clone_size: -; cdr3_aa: CASFSPGGANVLTF; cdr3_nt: TGCGCCAGCTTCTCCCCTGGGGGGGCCAACGTCCTGACTTTC
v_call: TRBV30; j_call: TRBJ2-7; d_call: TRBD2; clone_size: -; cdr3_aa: CAWRLAGTHEQYF; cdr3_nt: TGTGCCTGGAGACTAGCGGGAACGCACGAGCAGTACTTC
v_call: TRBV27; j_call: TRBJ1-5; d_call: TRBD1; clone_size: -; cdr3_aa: CASSLTGTGGLPQHF; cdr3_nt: TGTGCCAGCAGTTTAACCGGGACAGGGGGCCTGCCCCAGCATTTT
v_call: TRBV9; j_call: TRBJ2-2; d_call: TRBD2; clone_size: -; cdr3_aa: CASSGPLGLAGTNTGELFF; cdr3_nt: TGTGCCAGCAGCGGACCCCTCGGACTAGCGGGGACGAACACCGGGGAGCTGTTTTTT
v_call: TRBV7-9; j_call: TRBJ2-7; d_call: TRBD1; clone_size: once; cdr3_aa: CASSPGTDYEQYF; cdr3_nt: TGTGCCAGCAGCCCCGGGACAGACTACGAGCAGTACTTC
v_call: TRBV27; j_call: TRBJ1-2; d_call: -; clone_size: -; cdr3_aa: CASSFSGSNGYTF; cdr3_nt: TGTGCCAGCAGTTTCTCAGGGAGCAATGGCTACACCTTC
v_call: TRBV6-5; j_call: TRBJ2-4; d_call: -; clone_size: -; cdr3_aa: CASGGSHNIQYF; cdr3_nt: TGTGCCAGCGGGGGGAGTCATAACATTCAGTACTTC
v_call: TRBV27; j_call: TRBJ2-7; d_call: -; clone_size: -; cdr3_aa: CASSSGGTIPSRQYF; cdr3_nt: TGTGCCAGCAGTTCAGGGGGGACTATACCATCGCGGCAGTACTTC
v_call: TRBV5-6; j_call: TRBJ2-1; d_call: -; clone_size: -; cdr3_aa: CASSLEGALSYNEQFF; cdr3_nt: TGTGCCAGCAGCTTGGAAGGGGCTTTGTCCTACAATGAGCAGTTCTTC
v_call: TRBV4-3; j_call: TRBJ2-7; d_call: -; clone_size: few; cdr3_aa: CASSQDGTSYEQYF; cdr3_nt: TGCGCCAGCAGCCAAGATGGGACCTCCTACGAGCAGTACTTC
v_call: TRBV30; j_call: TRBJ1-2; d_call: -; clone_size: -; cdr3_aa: CAWSLNYGYTF; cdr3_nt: TGTGCCTGGAGCCTCAACTATGGCTACACCTTC
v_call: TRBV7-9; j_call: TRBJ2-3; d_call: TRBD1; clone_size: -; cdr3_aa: CASSPGTASTDTQYF; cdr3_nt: TGTGCCAGCAGCCCTGGGACAGCGAGCACAGATACGCAGTATTTT
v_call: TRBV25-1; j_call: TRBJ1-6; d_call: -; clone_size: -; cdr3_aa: CASSDRRNSPLHF; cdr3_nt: TGTGCCAGCAGCGACAGGCGGAATTCACCCCTCCACTTT
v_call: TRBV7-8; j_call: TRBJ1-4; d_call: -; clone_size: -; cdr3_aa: CASSLIEGDEKLFF; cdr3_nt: TGTGCCAGCAGCTTAATTGAGGGCGATGAAAAACTGTTTTTT
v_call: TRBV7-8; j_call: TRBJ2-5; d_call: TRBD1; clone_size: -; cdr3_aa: CASSLTTGAGETQYF; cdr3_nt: TGTGCCAGCAGCTTAACAACAGGGGCCGGGGAGACCCAGTACTTC
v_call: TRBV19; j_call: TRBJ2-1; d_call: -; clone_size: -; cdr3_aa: CASSISSYNEQFF; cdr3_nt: TGTGCCAGTAGTATTAGCTCCTACAATGAGCAGTTCTTC
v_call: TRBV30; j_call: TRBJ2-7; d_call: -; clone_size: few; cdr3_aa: CAWSTPVTYEQYF; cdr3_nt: TGTGCCTGGAGTACACCGGTGACCTACGAGCAGTACTTC
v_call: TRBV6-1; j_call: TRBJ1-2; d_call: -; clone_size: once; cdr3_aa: CASSESGNYGYTF; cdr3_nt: TGTGCCAGCAGTGAATCAGGGAACTATGGCTACACCTTC
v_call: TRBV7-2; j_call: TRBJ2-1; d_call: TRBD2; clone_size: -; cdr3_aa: CASSLITSGTLEQFF; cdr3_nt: TGTGCCAGCAGCTTAATCACTAGCGGGACCCTTGAGCAGTTCTTC
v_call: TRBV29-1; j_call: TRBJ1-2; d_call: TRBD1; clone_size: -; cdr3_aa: CSAGQGGNYGYTF; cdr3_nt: TGCAGCGCCGGACAGGGAGGTAACTATGGCTACACCTTC
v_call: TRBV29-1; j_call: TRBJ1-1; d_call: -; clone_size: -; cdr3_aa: CSVEKVGWAFF; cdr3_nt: TGCAGCGTTGAGAAGGTTGGCTGGGCTTTCTTT
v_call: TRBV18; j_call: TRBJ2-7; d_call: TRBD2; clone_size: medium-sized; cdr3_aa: CASSPFSGLASLEQYF; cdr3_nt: TGTGCCAGCTCACCCTTTTCGGGACTAGCGTCCCTCGAGCAGTACTTC
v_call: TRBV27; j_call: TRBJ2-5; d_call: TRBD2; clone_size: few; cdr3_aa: CASNHRTSGRAREQETQYF; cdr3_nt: TGTGCCAGCAACCACCGGACTAGCGGGAGGGCCAGGGAACAAGAGACCCAGTACTTC
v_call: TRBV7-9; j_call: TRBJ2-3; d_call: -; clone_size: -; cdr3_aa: CASSLMTPDTQYF; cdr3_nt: TGTGCCAGCAGCTTAATGACACCAGATACGCAGTATTTT
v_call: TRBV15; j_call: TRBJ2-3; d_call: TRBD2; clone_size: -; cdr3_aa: CATSRDLAGGADTQYF; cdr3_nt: TGTGCCACCAGCAGAGATTTAGCGGGAGGCGCAGATACGCAGTATTTT
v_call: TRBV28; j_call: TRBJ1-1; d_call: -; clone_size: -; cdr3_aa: CASSFLLSLGGGNHF; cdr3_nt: TGTGCCAGCAGTTTCTTACTCTCCCTGGGAGGAGGGAACCACTTT
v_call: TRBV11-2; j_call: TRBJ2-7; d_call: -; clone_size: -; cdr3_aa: CASSSGGNLYEQYF; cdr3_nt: TGTGCCAGCAGCTCCGGGGGCAACCTATACGAGCAGTACTTC
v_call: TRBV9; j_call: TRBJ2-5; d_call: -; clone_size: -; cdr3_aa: CASRLGPISGTQYF; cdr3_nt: TGTGCCAGCCGGTTAGGGCCCATCTCGGGGACCCAGTACTTC
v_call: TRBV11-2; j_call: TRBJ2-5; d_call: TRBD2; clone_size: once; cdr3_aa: CASSLGTLAGETQYF; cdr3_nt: TGTGCCAGCAGCTTAGGCACTTTAGCGGGGGAGACCCAGTACTTC
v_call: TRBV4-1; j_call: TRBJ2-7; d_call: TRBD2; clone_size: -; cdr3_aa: CASSQDIRTSGYEQYF; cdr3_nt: TGCGCCAGCAGCCAAGATATTCGGACTAGCGGTTACGAGCAGTACTTC
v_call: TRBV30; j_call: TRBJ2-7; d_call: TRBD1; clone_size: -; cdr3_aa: CAWRTGKGYEQYF; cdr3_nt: TGTGCCTGGAGGACAGGGAAAGGCTACGAGCAGTACTTC
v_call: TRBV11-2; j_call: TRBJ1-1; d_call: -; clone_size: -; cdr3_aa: CASSFLGTEAFF; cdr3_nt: TGTGCCAGCAGCTTTCTTGGCACTGAAGCTTTCTTT
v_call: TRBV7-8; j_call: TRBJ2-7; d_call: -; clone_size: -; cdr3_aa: CASSPGEGVYEQYF; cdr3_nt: TGTGCCAGCAGCCCGGGGGAGGGGGTCTACGAGCAGTACTTC
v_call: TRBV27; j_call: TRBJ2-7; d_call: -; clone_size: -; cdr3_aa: CASSLSGQRVSYEQYF; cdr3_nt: TGTGCCAGCAGTTTATCGGGACAGCGGGTCTCCTACGAGCAGTACTTC
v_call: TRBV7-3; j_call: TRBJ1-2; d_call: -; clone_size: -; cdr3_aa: CASSLGSSGFGYTF; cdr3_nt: TGTGCCAGCAGCTTAGGGTCTTCCGGCTTCGGCTACACCTTC
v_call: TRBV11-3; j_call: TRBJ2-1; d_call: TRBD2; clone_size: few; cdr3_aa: CASSLATGGLMGEQFF; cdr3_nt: TGTGCCAGCAGCTTAGCGACGGGAGGGCTGATGGGTGAGCAGTTCTTC
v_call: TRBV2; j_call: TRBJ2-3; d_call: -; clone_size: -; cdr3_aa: CASSEANRGTPYF; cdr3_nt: TGTGCCAGCAGTGAAGCGAACCGGGGTACGCCGTATTTT
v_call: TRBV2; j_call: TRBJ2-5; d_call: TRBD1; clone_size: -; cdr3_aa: CASSERQGIVETQYF; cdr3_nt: TGTGCCAGCAGTGAACGACAGGGAATCGTGGAGACCCAGTACTTC
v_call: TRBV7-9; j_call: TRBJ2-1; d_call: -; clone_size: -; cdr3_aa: CASTPGWDEQFF; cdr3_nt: TGTGCCAGCACCCCAGGGTGGGATGAGCAGTTCTTC
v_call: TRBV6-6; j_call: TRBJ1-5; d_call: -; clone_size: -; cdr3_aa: CASSYEVFRAPAQHF; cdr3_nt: TGTGCCAGCAGTTACGAGGTATTCCGGGCCCCGGCCCAGCATTTT
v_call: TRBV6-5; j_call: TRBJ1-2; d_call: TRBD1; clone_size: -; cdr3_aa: CASSPRQGSNYGYTF; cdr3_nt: TGTGCCAGCAGTCCCCGACAGGGATCTAACTATGGCTACACCTTC
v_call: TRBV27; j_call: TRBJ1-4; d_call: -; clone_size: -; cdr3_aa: CASSSFPGATNEKLFF; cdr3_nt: TGTGCCAGCAGTTCTTTCCCAGGGGCAACTAATGAAAAACTGTTTTTT
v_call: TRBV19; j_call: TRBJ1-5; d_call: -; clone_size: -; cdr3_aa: CASSIGSSNQPQHF; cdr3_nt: TGTGCCAGTAGTATAGGGTCTAGCAATCAGCCCCAGCATTTT
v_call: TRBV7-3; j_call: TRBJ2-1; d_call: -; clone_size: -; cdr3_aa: CASSSFDSGFNEQFF; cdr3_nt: TGTGCCAGCAGCTCATTCGATAGCGGATTCAATGAGCAGTTCTTC
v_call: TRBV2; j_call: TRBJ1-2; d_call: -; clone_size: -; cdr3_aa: CASSEAGSGFGYTF; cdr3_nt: TGTGCCAGCAGTGAAGCGGGGTCGGGGTTTGGCTACACCTTC
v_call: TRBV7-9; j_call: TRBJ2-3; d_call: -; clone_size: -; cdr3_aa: CASSPRRGVIDTQYF; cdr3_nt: TGTGCCAGCAGCCCCCGGCGGGGCGTAATAGATACGCAGTATTTT
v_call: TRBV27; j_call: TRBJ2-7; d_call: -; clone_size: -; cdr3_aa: CASSLGAPYEQYF; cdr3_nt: TGTGCCAGCAGTTTGGGGGCCCCTTACGAGCAGTACTTC
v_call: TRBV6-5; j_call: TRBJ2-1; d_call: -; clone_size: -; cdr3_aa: CASSYQPSVAQSEQFF; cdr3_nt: TGTGCCAGCAGTTACCAGCCCTCGGTAGCGCAGAGTGAGCAGTTCTTC
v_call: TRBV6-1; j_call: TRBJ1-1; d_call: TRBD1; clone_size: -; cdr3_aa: CASSLGQGEAFF; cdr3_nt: TGTGCCAGCAGTCTAGGACAGGGCGAAGCTTTCTTT
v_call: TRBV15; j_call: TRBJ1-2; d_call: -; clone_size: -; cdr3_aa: CATSRDMAGSPTF; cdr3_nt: TGTGCCACCAGCAGAGATATGGCAGGCTCACCCACCTTC
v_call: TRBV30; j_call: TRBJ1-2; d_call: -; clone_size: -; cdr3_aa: CALSRGWGGYTF; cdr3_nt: TGTGCCTTGAGCCGGGGCTGGGGTGGCTACACCTTC
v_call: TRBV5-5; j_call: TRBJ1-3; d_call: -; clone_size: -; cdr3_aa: CASSSGTPGNTIYF; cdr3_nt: TGTGCCAGCAGCTCCGGGACTCCTGGAAACACCATATATTTT
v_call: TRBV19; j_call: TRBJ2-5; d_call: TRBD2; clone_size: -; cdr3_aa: CASTRGLAGQETQYF; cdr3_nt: TGTGCCAGTACTCGGGGGCTAGCGGGCCAAGAGACCCAGTACTTC